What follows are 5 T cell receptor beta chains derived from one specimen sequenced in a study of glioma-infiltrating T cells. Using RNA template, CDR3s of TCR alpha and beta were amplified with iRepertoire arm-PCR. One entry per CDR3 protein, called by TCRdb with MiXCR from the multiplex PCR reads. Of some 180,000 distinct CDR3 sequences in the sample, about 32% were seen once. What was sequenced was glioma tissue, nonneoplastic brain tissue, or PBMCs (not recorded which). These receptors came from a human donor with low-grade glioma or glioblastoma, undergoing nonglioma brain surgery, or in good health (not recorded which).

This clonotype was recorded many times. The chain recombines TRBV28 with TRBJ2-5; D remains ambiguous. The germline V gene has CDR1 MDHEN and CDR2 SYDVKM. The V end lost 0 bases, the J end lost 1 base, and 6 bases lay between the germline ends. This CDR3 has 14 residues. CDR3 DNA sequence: TGTGCCAGCAGTTTATGGTCCGTCCAAGAGACCCAGTACTTC. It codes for CASSLWSVQETQYF.

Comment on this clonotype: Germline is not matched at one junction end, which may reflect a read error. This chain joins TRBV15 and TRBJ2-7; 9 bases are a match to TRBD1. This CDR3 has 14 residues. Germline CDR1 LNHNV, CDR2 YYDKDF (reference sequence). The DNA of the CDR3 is TGTGCCGCCAGCAAACGGACAGGGGTAGACGAGCAGTACTTC. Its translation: CAASKRTGVDEQYF. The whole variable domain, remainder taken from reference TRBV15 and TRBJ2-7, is DAMVIQNPRYQVTQFGKPVTLSCSQTLNHNVMYWYQQKSSQAPKLLFHYYDKDFNNEADTPDNFQSRRPNTSFCFLDIRSPGLGDTAMYLCAASKRTGVDEQYFGPGTRLTVT.

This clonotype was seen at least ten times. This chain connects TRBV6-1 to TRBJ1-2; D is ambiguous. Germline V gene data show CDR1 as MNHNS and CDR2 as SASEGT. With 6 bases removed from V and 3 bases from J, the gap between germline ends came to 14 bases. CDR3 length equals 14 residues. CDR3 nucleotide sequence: TGTGCCAGCAGCACGGGCCAGGAGTACTATGGCTACACCTTC. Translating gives CASSTGQEYYGYTF.

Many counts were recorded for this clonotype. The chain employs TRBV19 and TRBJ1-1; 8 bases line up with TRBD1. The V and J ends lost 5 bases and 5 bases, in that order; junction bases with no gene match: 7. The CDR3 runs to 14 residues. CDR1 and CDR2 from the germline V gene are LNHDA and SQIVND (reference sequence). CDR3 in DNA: TGTGCCAGTAGTTTTAGGACAGGGAGAACTGAAGCTTTCTTT. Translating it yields CASSFRTGRTEAFF.

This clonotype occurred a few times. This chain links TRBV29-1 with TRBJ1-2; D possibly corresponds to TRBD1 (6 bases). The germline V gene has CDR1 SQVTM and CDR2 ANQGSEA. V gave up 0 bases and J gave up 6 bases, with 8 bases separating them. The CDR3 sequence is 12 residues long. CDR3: CSVEETGNGYTF. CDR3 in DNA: TGCAGCGTTGAAGAGACAGGAAATGGCTACACCTTC. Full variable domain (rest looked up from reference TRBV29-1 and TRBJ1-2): SAVISQKPSRDICQRGTSLTIQCQVDSQVTMMFWYRQQPGQSLTLIATANQGSEATYESGFVIDKFPISRPNLTFSTLTVSNMSPEDSSIYLCSVEETGNGYTFGSGTRLTVV.